The 30 T cell receptor beta chains below all came from one sample that was sequenced in a study of blood T cell repertoires in COVID-19. Using immunoSEQ multiplex PCR, the repertoire was profiled, and TCRdb retains in-frame clones only, with some absent. The table has about 140,000 clones, 75% to 90% seen once. Source material: peripheral blood. These receptors all stem from a woman older than 75 with acute or convalescent COVID-19.

The rearrangement links TRBV5-1 to TRBJ2-5; D not resolved. Looked up from germline, CDR1 is SGHRS and CDR2 is YFSETQ. V lost 0 bases and J lost 3, with 9 bases in between. The CDR3 contains 14 residues. CDR3 protein: CASSLGTNKETQYF. CDR3 bases: TGCGCCAGCAGCTTGGGTACAAATAAAGAGACCCAGTACTTC.

The V and J genes are TRBV6-6 and TRBJ2-1; 8 bases are a match to TRBD1. J lost 14 bases, V lost 3 bases, and 12 bases had no gene match. The CDR3 totals 14 residues. Germline V lookup: CDR1 MNHNY, CDR2 SVGAGI (reference sequence). This CDR3 is CASSYVAGGLVEFF. CDR3 bases: TGTGCCAGCAGTTATGTGGCAGGGGGCCTAGTGGAGTTCTTC.

The chain combines TRBV7-9 with TRBJ1-4; 10 nucleotides match TRBD1. CDR3 length: 16 residues. Germline V gene lookup returns CDR1 SEHNR and CDR2 FQNEAQ (reference sequence). V was pared by 4 bases and J by 7 bases, with 9 bases of the junction left unmatched. CDR3 protein: CASSYLSGTGVEKLFF. CDR3 DNA: TGTGCCAGCAGCTACTTATCCGGGACAGGGGTTGAAAAACTGTTTTTT.

The chain joins TRBV28 to TRBJ1-4; D is unresolved. The CDR3 has 14 residues. Germline CDR1 MDHEN, CDR2 SYDVKM. V was cut by 7 bases and J by 2 bases, with 11 bases left in between. The DNA for the CDR3 is TGTGCCAGCATCCGTGGTCGGACTAATGAAAAACTGTTTTTT. It encodes CASIRGRTNEKLFF.

V is TRBV18 and J is TRBJ2-3; 8 bases are a match to TRBD2. The germline V gene encodes CDR1 KGHSH and CDR2 LQKENI. The trim removed 3 bases at V and 5 bases at J, leaving 7 bases unmatched. CDR3 size: 15 residues. CDR3 protein: CASSPPGLVQDTQYF. The CDR3 coding sequence is TGTGCCAGCTCACCTCCGGGACTAGTACAAGATACGCAGTATTTT.

V gene TRBV11-2 combines with J gene TRBJ1-2, with a tentative D call TRBD1 (6 bases). V was cut by 1 base and J by 5 bases, with 17 bases left in between. The CDR3 has 16 amino acids. Looked up from germline, CDR1 is SGHAT and CDR2 is FQNNGV. Here the CDR3 reads CASSLVRGGAPYGYTF. DNA of the CDR3: TGTGCCAGCAGCTTAGTTCGTGGGGGGGCGCCATATGGCTACACCTTC.

J is TRBJ2-2 and V is TRBV7-6; 9 positions agree with TRBD1. Germline-derived CDR1 and CDR2 are SGHVS and FNYEAQ. The V segment lost 5 bases and the J segment 6 bases; nucleotides outside the gene matches: 10. CDR3 size: 16 residues. CDR3 bases: TGTGCCAGCAGCCACCCACACCGGGACAGGGCCGGGGAGCTGTTTTTT. Its translation: CASSHPHRDRAGELFF. The whole variable domain, filled in from reference TRBV7-6 and TRBJ2-2, reads GAGVSQSPRYKVTKRGQDVALRCDPISGHVSLYWYRQALGQGPEFLTYFNYEAQQDKSGLPNDRFSAERPEGSISTLTIQRTEQRDSAMYRCASSHPHRDRAGELFFGEGSRLTVL.

The chain uses TRBV5-4 and TRBJ2-7, with TRBD2 as a possible D gene (5 bases). This CDR3 has 17 amino acids. V lost 0 bases and J lost 3, with 19 bases in between. Germline V gene sequence: CDR1 SGHNT, CDR2 YYREEE (reference sequence). This chain's CDR3 is CASSLAPPGVVSYEQYF. Written as DNA, the CDR3 is TGTGCCAGCAGCTTGGCCCCCCCCGGGGTGGTCAGCTACGAGCAGTACTTC.

This sequence joins TRBV4-1 and TRBJ1-2; 10 bases map to TRBD1. Germline CDR1 and CDR2: MGHRA and YSYEKL. With 2 bases clipped from V and 7 bases from J, the junction kept 7 bases outside the gene matches. CDR3 size: 15 residues. The CDR3 loop is CASSQPGQGRVGYTF. Written as DNA, the CDR3 is TGCGCCAGCAGCCAACCGGGACAGGGGCGAGTTGGCTACACCTTC.

This clone was found once. The chain is built from TRBV5-1 and TRBJ2-1; 9 positions agree with TRBD2. This CDR3 is 15 amino acids long. CDR1 is SGHRS and CDR2 is YFSETQ in the germline V gene. The J segment lost 8 bases and the V segment lost 2 bases, leaving 8 bases of the junction unmatched. The CDR3 loop is CASSLPLAGLDEQFF. The CDR3 nucleotides read TGCGCCAGCAGCTTACCTCTAGCGGGACTCGATGAGCAGTTCTTC.

The table lists this clone with a count of one. The genes are TRBV28 and TRBJ2-7; D may be TRBD2 (5 bases). With 6 bases removed from V and 6 bases from J, the gap between germline ends came to 18 bases. The CDR3 sequence is 14 residues long. Germline V gene lookup returns CDR1 MDHEN and CDR2 SYDVKM. CDR3 coding DNA: TGTGCCAGCAGAGGCATGGCGGGTGGGGTCGAGCAGTACTTC. Translated: CASRGMAGGVEQYF.

The chain uses TRBV30 and TRBJ1-2; D is ambiguous. The V gene lost 0 bases and the J gene lost 4 bases, with 21 bases spanning the gap. Per the germline V gene, CDR1 is GTSNPN and CDR2 is SVGIG (reference sequence). This CDR3 has 17 residues. CDR3 coding DNA: TGTGCCTGGAGTGTAGACACGACCGGAATTCGTGGCTATGGCTACACCTTC. Translation: CAWSVDTTGIRGYGYTF.

This chain joins TRBV7-2 and TRBJ1-6; a weak D match, TRBD1 (5 bases). The length of the CDR3 is 16 residues. Germline CDR1 SGHTA, CDR2 FQGNSA. Trimming removed 4 bases from V and 2 bases from J, with 12 bases in between. DNA of the CDR3: TGTGCCAGCAGCTACTCAACAGGAGCCTATAATTCACCCCTCCACTTT. As protein: CASSYSTGAYNSPLHF.

The chain recombines TRBV11-2 with TRBJ1-6; D not certain. This CDR3 region has 16 residues. Germline lookup yields CDR1 SGHAT and CDR2 FQNNGV. V lost 0 bases and J lost 7, with 13 bases in between. The CDR3 protein is CASSLDGPGFNSPLHF. The CDR3, as DNA: TGTGCCAGCAGCTTAGATGGTCCGGGGTTCAATTCACCCCTCCACTTT.

The V call is TRBV19, the J call TRBJ1-1, with TRBD1 as a possible D gene (6 bases). The CDR3 has 13 residues. Germline CDR1 LNHDA, CDR2 SQIVND (reference sequence). The V gene lost 4 bases and the J gene lost 5 bases, with 11 bases spanning the gap. CDR3 protein: CASSNTRGTEAFF. The CDR3 coding sequence is TGTGCCAGTAGTAATACAAGGGGGACTGAAGCTTTCTTT.

The rearrangement joins TRBV6-5 to TRBJ2-5; 10 bases are shared with TRBD1. After removal of 6 bases from V and 4 bases from J, the junction contained 5 bases not matched to a gene. The CDR3 runs 14 residues. Germline CDR1 reads MNHEY; CDR2 reads SVGAGI. CDR3 residues: CASSRTGGRETQYF. The CDR3 bases are TGTGCCAGCAGCCGGACAGGGGGAAGAGAGACCCAGTACTTC.

This clone was detected once. V usage is TRBV9 and J usage is TRBJ2-3; 9 bases are a match to TRBD1. CDR1 and CDR2 from the germline V gene are SGDLS and YYNGEE. The CDR3 totals 16 residues. Losses at the gene ends were 1 base for V and 5 bases for J; bases not matched to a gene: 8. Written as DNA, the CDR3 is TGTGCCAGCAGCGTATCGGTGGGACAGGGTGAAGATACGCAGTATTTT. Translating gives CASSVSVGQGEDTQYF.

This sequence joins TRBV5-5 and TRBJ1-2; D may be TRBD1 (5 bases). The CDR3 loop spans 14 amino acids. The ends were cut back, 5 bases at V and 7 bases at J, with 18 bases in the middle. Per the germline V gene, CDR1 is SGHKS and CDR2 is YYEKEE (reference sequence). The CDR3 is CASSSTGGAVGYTF. The CDR3 nucleotides are TGTGCCAGCAGTTCCACCGGGGGTGCGGTTGGCTACACCTTC.

The chain joins TRBV5-1 to TRBJ1-6, with 11 positions matching TRBD1. Trimming removed 4 bases from V and 0 bases from J; junction bases left unmatched: 6. Germline CDR1 SGHRS, CDR2 YFSETQ. The CDR3 extends over 18 amino acids. CDR3 protein: CASSRRGTGGSYNSPLHF. The CDR3, as DNA: TGCGCCAGCAGCCGTCGCGGGACAGGGGGCTCCTATAATTCACCCCTCCACTTT.

The rearrangement uses TRBV27 and TRBJ2-7; tentative D call: TRBD2 (5 bases). Germline V CDR1 and CDR2: MNHEY, SMNVEV (reference sequence). This CDR3 spans 16 amino acids. With 0 bases removed from V and 2 bases from J, the gap between germline ends came to 14 bases. The CDR3 spells CASSLSGVNYPYEQYF. In DNA, the CDR3 is TGTGCCAGCAGTTTATCCGGGGTTAACTACCCCTACGAGCAGTACTTC.

In this sample, this clone turned up a few times. V and J are TRBV29-1 and TRBJ2-3, with 8 bases fitting TRBD1. V lost 6 bases, J lost 2 bases, and 7 bases stayed unmatched. CDR1 is SQVTM, CDR2 ANQGSEA, per germline. The CDR3 has 14 amino acids. The chain's CDR3 is CSVDNRGFTDTQYF. CDR3 coding DNA: TGCAGCGTAGACAACAGGGGGTTCACAGATACGCAGTATTTT.

The chain joins TRBV15 to TRBJ1-5, with D maybe TRBD1 (6 bases). With 0 bases removed from V and 6 bases from J, the gap between germline ends came to 9 bases. In germline, CDR1 is LNHNV, CDR2 YYDKDF (reference sequence). The CDR3 contains 14 residues. CDR3 in DNA: TGTGCCACCAGCAGAGACACAGGGCCTCAGCCCCAGCATTTT. It yields the protein CATSRDTGPQPQHF.

The chain employs TRBV5-1 and TRBJ2-5; 7 bases fit TRBD2. The germline CDR1 and CDR2 sequences are SGHRS and YFSETQ. After removal of 10 bases from V and 1 base from J, the junction contained 13 bases not matched to a gene. The CDR3 length is 15 residues. The CDR3 region has the DNA TGCGCCTCCTCCGGCGGGGGAGCCTCCCAAGAGACCCAGTACTTC. It translates to CASSGGGASQETQYF.

The chain recombines TRBV24-1 with TRBJ2-2; 8 bases match TRBD1. Germline loops: CDR1 KGHDR, CDR2 SFDVKD. J gave up 5 bases and V 9 bases, and 7 bases lay outside the gene matches. The CDR3 is made up of 14 amino acids. The CDR3 spells CATGRQGLTGELFF. Written as DNA, the CDR3 is TGTGCCACCGGACGACAGGGGTTGACCGGGGAGCTGTTTTTT.

The chain uses TRBV15 and TRBJ2-7; 10 bases map to TRBD2. From germline, CDR1 is LNHNV and CDR2 YYDKDF (reference sequence). V shed 4 bases and J 6 bases; nucleotides not matched to a gene: 6. This CDR3 has 14 amino acids. CDR3 coding DNA: TGTGCCACCAGCATTGGACTAGCGGTGGGCGAGCAGTACTTC. Its translation: CATSIGLAVGEQYF.

V and J are TRBV28 and TRBJ2-7; D is undetermined. Germline V lookup: CDR1 MDHEN, CDR2 SYDVKM. The CDR3 runs to 15 residues. Trimming removed 5 bases from V and 9 bases from J, with 23 bases in between. DNA of the CDR3: TGTGCCAGCAGTCCCCTCACCCCTTCGAGAATTGGGCAGTACTTC. Protein product: CASSPLTPSRIGQYF. Full variable domain (missing parts from reference TRBV28 and TRBJ2-7): DVKVTQSSRYLVKRTGEKVFLECVQDMDHENMFWYRQDPGLGLRLIYFSYDVKMKEKGDIPEGYSVSREKKERFSLILESASTNQTSMYLCASSPLTPSRIGQYFGPGTRLTVT.

The chain uses TRBV15 and TRBJ2-2; 8 positions agree with TRBD2. The CDR3 consists of 15 residues. V lost 3 bases, J lost 5 bases, and 5 bases stayed unmatched. Germline assignment: CDR1 LNHNV and CDR2 YYDKDF (reference sequence). CDR3 amino acids: CATSRSGGWTGELFF. CDR3 DNA sequence: TGTGCCACCAGCAGGAGCGGGGGCTGGACCGGGGAGCTGTTTTTT. Using reference TRBV15 and TRBJ2-2 for the parts outside the CDR3, the full variable domain is DAMVIQNPRYQVTQFGKPVTLSCSQTLNHNVMYWYQQKSSQAPKLLFHYYDKDFNNEADTPDNFQSRRPNTSFCFLDIRSPGLGDTAMYLCATSRSGGWTGELFFGEGSRLTVL.

The chain is built from TRBV5-4 and TRBJ2-3; no definite D call. The germline gives CDR1 SGHNT, CDR2 YYREEE (reference sequence). V was pared by 3 bases and J by 1 base, with 3 bases between. This CDR3 comprises 12 residues. In DNA, the CDR3 is TGTGCCAGCAGCTCGGGCACAGATACGCAGTATTTT. This gives the protein CASSSGTDTQYF.

The chain uses TRBV5-4 and TRBJ2-3; D unclear. Trimming shortened V by 0 bases and J by 7 bases, and 12 bases separated the two germline ends. CDR3 length: 14 amino acids. The germline V gene encodes CDR1 SGHNT and CDR2 YYREEE (reference sequence). The CDR3 is CASSLAVTPYTQYF. CDR3 in DNA: TGTGCCAGCAGCTTGGCCGTGACTCCCTATACGCAGTATTTT.

The rearrangement uses TRBV2 and TRBJ1-1, with D perhaps TRBD1 (5 bases). The V gene's germline CDR1 is SNHLY and CDR2 FYNNEI. This CDR3 contains 14 residues. V was cut by 3 bases and J by 3 bases, with 11 bases left in between. This chain's CDR3 is CASSEQGRYTEAFF. DNA of the CDR3: TGTGCCAGCAGTGAGCAGGGCAGGTACACTGAAGCTTTCTTT.